What follows is one TCR beta chain and its context. Its antigen remains undetermined. The input lacks base qualities; no much larger clone sits a single base away. At the junction V is shortened by 5 bases and J by 5 bases; bases outside the gene matches: 15. Via the germline V gene, CDR1 is SNHLY and CDR2 FYNNEI. The CDR3 sequence holds 20 residues, the cysteine and phenylalanine included. The only DNA kept is the CDR3, 60 bases in frame from the first base. Peripheral blood CD8+ and CD4+ T cells from healthy donors, Susac syndrome patients and multiple sclerosis patients were profiled by high-throughput TCR beta sequencing. Treatment-naive patients with stable or active relapsing-remitting disease fulfilling revised McDonald criteria were used as multiple sclerosis controls. Bulk CD8+ and CD4+ T cells were purified by magnetic negative isolation, while CD8+ TEMRA cells were enriched using FACS. Blood was drawn into EDTA tubes, processed within 24 hours, and PBMCs were isolated by density gradient centrifugation. PBMCs intended for TCR sequencing were frozen in liquid nitrogen and were later thawed in a 37 degrees C water bath. A purity of at least 90% was achieved for sorted or isolated CD4+, CD8+ and CD8+ TEMRA cells.

RNA was extracted with the RNeasy kit and 0.5 to 1 ug was reverse transcribed using random hexamers. The immunoSEQ multiplex PCR assay, covering 54 Vbeta and 13 Jbeta segments, was used to amplify TCR beta CDR3 regions. Bias from PCR amplification was corrected by using a synthetic template baseline for primer optimization and for computational correction. From the authors' description of their analysis: Reads were annotated to V, D and J genes according to IMGT and were analyzed with immunoSEQ Analyzer, with only productive sequences retained. Clonality was computed as one minus Shannon entropy normalized by log2 of the number of productive unique sequences. For each patient and control, public and private clones were evaluated within the 100 most prevalent clones. Susac-specific clones were defined as absent from healthy and MS cohorts, about 1,100 published viral clones and other ImmuneACCESS disease sequences. Using fastp trimming at Q25 and MiXCR clonotype assembly, TCRdb reanalyzed the public sequencing data and kept in-frame beta chains. All rows with the same CDR3 protein become a single entry with the most common DNA and genes. V and J calls and clone size were set by TCRdb, not the authors. This sample lists 200,000 or so distinct CDR3 sequences; approximately 90% were detected once. The top ten clones comprise roughly 0.13% of the sample.

This entry comes from a study of CD8 T cells in Susac syndrome (dated by TCRdb to 2018 to 2020). About the investigation overall: The study used repertoire sequencing to test whether antigen drove CD8+ T cell activation and differentiation in Susac syndrome. CD8+ T cell repertoire clonality was compared between some 12 healthy donors, approximately 14 Susac syndrome patients and approximately 16 multiple sclerosis patients.

Findings and caveats that apply to the study as a whole: The TCR sequencing and HLA analysis was acknowledged to have included a relatively small number of individuals.

The sample comprised CD8+ T cells from PBMCs. Here the chain combines TRBV2 and TRBJ2-1, and 16 bases in between align with TRBD2. This receptor was obtained from a human donor with multiple sclerosis. The CDR3 region has the sequence CASSLISGLAGGQAHNEQFF. In nucleotide form, the sequence is TGTGCCAGCAGTCTCATCTCGGGACTAGCGGGAGGGCAGGCCCACAATGAGCAGTTCTTC.